Listed below are T cell receptor beta chains from one sample, sequenced in a study of early T cells in non-severe SARS-CoV-2 infection. TCRdb re-derived calls from the 5' RACE reads in MiXCR, one entry per CDR3 protein. The sample lists roughly 56,000 distinct CDR3 sequences, about 11% seen once, with 6.5% in the top ten. Material: whole blood. These receptors were taken from an adult who was a healthcare worker with PCR-confirmed SARS-CoV-2 infection or an uninfected control (not recorded which). CDR3s include the opening cysteine and the closing phenylalanine or tryptophan. The D gene is left open where the match is weak. Clone size is shown for a subset of rows, as once, few, many or a class of expanded clone.

cdr3_nt | cdr3_aa | d_call | j_call | v_call | clone_size
TGCGCCAGCAGCGCCGGGACGGGCTATAGCAATCAGCCCCAGCATTTT | CASSAGTGYSNQPQHF | . | TRBJ1-5 | TRBV4-3 | many
TGTGCCATCAGTGGAGTTCAGCTAGGGGAGCAGTACTTC | CAISGVQLGEQYF | . | TRBJ2-7 | TRBV10-3 | .
TGTGCCAGCAGCCGCAACGGACAGGCCTATGGCTACACCTTC | CASSRNGQAYGYTF | TRBD1 | TRBJ1-2 | TRBV3-1 | many
TGTGCCACCGAGACAGGAAACACCATATATTTT | CATETGNTIYF | . | TRBJ1-3 | TRBV6-5 | .
TGCAGTGCTAGAGATAATTTAGGACTAGCCCAAAATGAGCAGTTCTTC | CSARDNLGLAQNEQFF | TRBD2 | TRBJ2-1 | TRBV20-1 | few
TGTGCCAGCAGTGTTTTTGAGCTGAATGAGCAGTTCTTC | CASSVFELNEQFF | . | TRBJ2-1 | TRBV2 | few
TGTGCCAGCAGCACCTCTAATCAGCCCCAGCATTTT | CASSTSNQPQHF | . | TRBJ1-5 | TRBV7-2 | .
TGCAGTGCCATGACAGGATATGAAAAACTGTTTTTT | CSAMTGYEKLFF | . | TRBJ1-4 | TRBV20-1 | .
TGTGCCAGCAGCTTAGAAAATATGGGGGACAGCACAGATACGCAGTATTTT | CASSLENMGDSTDTQYF | . | TRBJ2-3 | TRBV7-8 | many
TGTGCCAGCAGTTCCCCCCTGGTAGGGGGCACAGATACGCAGTATTTT | CASSSPLVGGTDTQYF | . | TRBJ2-3 | TRBV6-5 | many
TGCGTTACCGATACAGATACGCAGTATTTT | CVTDTDTQYF | . | TRBJ2-3 | TRBV29-1 | many
TGTGCCAGCTCCAAGGGCGCTACCTCCTACGAGCAGTACTTC | CASSKGATSYEQYF | . | TRBJ2-7 | TRBV18 | .
TGTGCCAGCAGCCAAGATGTTCGAGGGAGCACCCGCGAAGGTGTTGGGGAGCTGTTTTTT | CASSQDVRGSTREGVGELFF | . | TRBJ2-2 | TRBV4-2 | few
TGCAGTGCTACCGACCAGCAGTTTACCTACGAGCAGTACTTC | CSATDQQFTYEQYF | . | TRBJ2-7 | TRBV20-1 | many
TGTGCCAGCAGCTTACCCCTACAGGGGGTTCGAGGCTCGGGCACTGAAGCTTTCTTT | CASSLPLQGVRGSGTEAFF | TRBD1 | TRBJ1-1 | TRBV7-2 | .
TGTGCCAGCAGGAGGGGATCCTACAATGAGCAGTTCTTC | CASRRGSYNEQFF | . | TRBJ2-1 | TRBV7-9 | many
TGTGCTAGTGGTCCTGGTAACGGTGCGGAGACCCAGTACTTC | CASGPGNGAETQYF | . | TRBJ2-5 | TRBV12-5 | many
TGTGCCAGCAGCTTAAGGACAGATTCCTACGAGCAGTACTTC | CASSLRTDSYEQYF | . | TRBJ2-7 | TRBV11-3 | many
TGTGCCAGCAGCTTAGATCGAGGGGAAGGCGGCTACACCTTC | CASSLDRGEGGYTF | . | TRBJ1-2 | TRBV11-2 | many
TGTGCCAGCAGTTTAATAGGGATTCCCGGGGAGCTGTTTTTT | CASSLIGIPGELFF | . | TRBJ2-2 | TRBV27 | few
TGTGCCACCGGAATGACCCCGAACAATGAGCAGTTCTTC | CATGMTPNNEQFF | . | TRBJ2-1 | TRBV3-1 | .
TGCAGTGCTAGAGATAGAGCTAGCGGGGGGGATGAGCAGTTCTTC | CSARDRASGGDEQFF | TRBD2 | TRBJ2-1 | TRBV20-1 | .
TGCGCCAGCAGCTTAGGGACTACCTCCTACGAGCAGTACTTC | CASSLGTTSYEQYF | TRBD2 | TRBJ2-7 | TRBV5-1 | many
TGCAGTGCTAGCACGTGGTCCTACAATGAGCAGTTCTTC | CSASTWSYNEQFF | . | TRBJ2-1 | TRBV20-1 | few
TGTGCCAGCAGTCTCTCCGGGAGCGGGCACAATGAGCAGTTCTTC | CASSLSGSGHNEQFF | . | TRBJ2-1 | TRBV6-5 | many
TGTGCCAGCTCTTACACCGCCAACACTGAAGCTTTCTTT | CASSYTANTEAFF | . | TRBJ1-1 | TRBV18 | .
TGTGCCAGCAGCTACGCGAACACCGGGGAGCTGTTTTTT | CASSYANTGELFF | . | TRBJ2-2 | TRBV3-1 | many
TGTGCCAGCAGCCGATCGGGACTTATGACCTACGAGCAGTACTTC | CASSRSGLMTYEQYF | . | TRBJ2-7 | TRBV9 | .
TGCGCCAGCAGCCCCCCCTCAACGGGAGATACGCAGTATTTT | CASSPPSTGDTQYF | . | TRBJ2-3 | TRBV5-1 | few
TGCGCCAGCAGCTTGTACGGAATGAGCAATCAGCCCCAGCATTTT | CASSLYGMSNQPQHF | . | TRBJ1-5 | TRBV5-1 | few
TGTGCCAGCCCTGGGGAATCCTACAATGAGCAGTTCTTC | CASPGESYNEQFF | . | TRBJ2-1 | TRBV11-2 | many
TGTGCCAGCAGCTTTAGTGTCGACACCGGGGAGCTGTTTTTT | CASSFSVDTGELFF | . | TRBJ2-2 | TRBV7-2 | many
TGTGCCAGCAGCTCGGGGCTAGAGCAGTACTTC | CASSSGLEQYF | . | TRBJ2-7 | TRBV11-2 | many
TGTGCCAGCAGTCCTGGACAGGGAGCCCTGGGGACTGAAGCTTTCTTT | CASSPGQGALGTEAFF | TRBD1 | TRBJ1-1 | TRBV6-6 | many
TGTGCCAGCAGTTTTAACGTGGGAGGGTTTCAGAATGAGCAGTTCTTC | CASSFNVGGFQNEQFF | TRBD2 | TRBJ2-1 | TRBV12-3/TRBV12-4 | many
TGTGCCAGCTCTCGACTGGGGGAGACCCAGTACTTC | CASSRLGETQYF | . | TRBJ2-5 | TRBV18 | many
TGTGCCAGCAGTATCCGGGAGCTCTATGGCTACACCTTC | CASSIRELYGYTF | . | TRBJ1-2 | TRBV6-5 | many
TGCGCCAGCAGCGGGGGACAGACAGATACGCAGTATTTT | CASSGGQTDTQYF | TRBD1 | TRBJ2-3 | TRBV5-1 | few
TGCAGCGTTGAGGGCGGCAGCTCCTACAATGAGCAGTTCTTC | CSVEGGSSYNEQFF | . | TRBJ2-1 | TRBV29-1 | few
TGTGCCAGCAGCTTTATAACTCATCAAGAGACCCAGTACTTC | CASSFITHQETQYF | . | TRBJ2-5 | TRBV7-2 | .
TGTGCCAGCAGCCTCACGGGAGGGGTCACCGGGGAGCTGTTTTTT | CASSLTGGVTGELFF | TRBD2 | TRBJ2-2 | TRBV4-2 | .
TGTGCCAGCAGTTTATCCGGGACAGGCAATGAGCAGTTCTTC | CASSLSGTGNEQFF | TRBD1 | TRBJ2-1 | TRBV27 | many
TGTGCCAGCAGCTCAGGATCATGGGCTACGCAGTATTTT | CASSSGSWATQYF | . | TRBJ2-3 | TRBV5-4 | few
TGTGCCAGCAGCTCCTGGGGGGCGCGCTCCTCCTACGAGCAGTACTTC | CASSSWGARSSYEQYF | . | TRBJ2-7 | TRBV7-9 | many
TGTGCCAGCAGCTTAGATACGGGACTAGCTTACGAGCAGTACTTC | CASSLDTGLAYEQYF | TRBD2 | TRBJ2-7 | TRBV7-9 | few
TGTGCCAGCGCGGGGAGCAGAAATGAAAAACTGTTTTTT | CASAGSRNEKLFF | . | TRBJ1-4 | TRBV2 | few
TGCAGTGCTGGGATGACTAGCGGGAGGGCCCGGCAGTACTTC | CSAGMTSGRARQYF | TRBD2 | TRBJ2-7 | TRBV20-1 | many
TGTGCCAGCAGCTACAGCGGCGCAGATACGCAGTATTTT | CASSYSGADTQYF | . | TRBJ2-3 | TRBV5-4 | few
TGTGCCAGCAGCTTAGTACAGGGGGCCTACGAGCAGTACTTC | CASSLVQGAYEQYF | TRBD1 | TRBJ2-7 | TRBV7-2 | few
TGTGCCAGCAGTTTGCGAGACGGGACATCGGGTGAGCAGTTCTTC | CASSLRDGTSGEQFF | . | TRBJ2-1 | TRBV27 | .
TGTGCCAGCAGCCCCGCAATCGCTAGCGGCCAAGAGACCCAGTACTTC | CASSPAIASGQETQYF | TRBD2 | TRBJ2-5 | TRBV7-9 | .
TGTGCCAGCAGCCGACAGTTGCAGAACAATGAGCAGTTCTTC | CASSRQLQNNEQFF | . | TRBJ2-1 | TRBV7-9 | .
TGTGCCATCACGACAGGTGCAGGCTACGAGCAGTACTTC | CAITTGAGYEQYF | . | TRBJ2-7 | TRBV10-3 | .
TGCAGTGCTGCCCGGGAGCCGAACACTGAAGCTTTCTTT | CSAAREPNTEAFF | . | TRBJ1-1 | TRBV20-1 | many
TGTGCCACAGCACGTAGCGGGACTCTCAGCGGGGAGCTGTTTTTT | CATARSGTLSGELFF | TRBD2 | TRBJ2-2 | TRBV6-1 | few
TGTGCCAGCAGTTTTTACGGATCAGGCTCCGAAGCTTTCTTT | CASSFYGSGSEAFF | . | TRBJ1-1 | TRBV27 | many
TGTGCCAGCACCAAAACCGTCCAGGCTTCTCTTGGCTACACCTTC | CASTKTVQASLGYTF | . | TRBJ1-2 | TRBV6-6 | many